This entry is about one T cell receptor beta chain. The data were obtained in a study of blood T cell repertoires in COVID-19. Turning to the study itself: The cDNA or gDNA used as material had been derived from T cells, B-cell-depleted T cells, or PBMCs.

Under the authors' procedure: From reference gene primer amplification, estimates of nucleated cell counts were derived. Profiling relied on immunoSEQ multiplex PCR, and the TCRdb table lists in-frame clones only, not all of them. The V and J calls and clone size are taken from that table; D and trimming were inferred from the DNA. The repertoire holds a few hundred thousand clones, with roughly 84% as singletons. Sample: peripheral blood. The receptor's source is a woman aged 40 to 50 who had recovered from COVID-19.

CDR3 nucleotide sequence: TGTGCCAGCTGGGACACATGGAGTTTGCCCTATAATTCACCCCTCCACTTT. Translated: CASWDTWSLPYNSPLHF. The chain recombines TRBV28 with TRBJ1-6; D perhaps matches TRBD1 (6 bases). CDR3 length equals 17 residues. Trimming cost V 8 bases and J 2 bases, with 19 bases left between them. The germline V gene has CDR1 MDHEN and CDR2 SYDVKM.